This TCR beta chain was retrieved from a study of blood T cell repertoires in COVID-19. Whole-study context: COVID-19 samples, acute and convalescent, were from the United States, Italy and Spain.

V lost 4 bases, J lost 5 bases, and 15 bases lay in between. Germline values: CDR1 SGHRS, CDR2 YFSETQ. This CDR3 comprises 14 residues. The method was immunoSEQ multiplex PCR; TCRdb's version includes in-frame clones alone and lacks a portion of them. Seen here are 160,000 or so clones, about four fifths observed once, and the top ten hold about 14%. This sequence originates from a woman over 75 with acute or convalescent COVID-19. The sequencing input was peripheral blood. The chain uses TRBV5-1 and TRBJ1-1, with D unclear. DNA for the CDR3: TGCGCCAGCAGCCTGGACGTCCTAAGTACTGAAGCTTTCTTT. It codes for CASSLDVLSTEAFF.